This is a list of T cell receptor beta chains from one sample in a study of blood T cell repertoires in COVID-19. Some clones are missing from TCRdb's copy, which holds only in-frame ones; the method was immunoSEQ multiplex PCR. This sample yields over 120,000 clones, of which roughly 80% are seen a single time; 6% belongs to the top ten. The sample was PBMCs or T cells enriched from blood (not recorded which). All receptors derive from a woman aged 50 to 60 who had recovered from COVID-19. The CDR3 runs from the conserved cysteine through the conserved F or W. The D gene is left open where the match is weak. Clone size is not always given. Where it is, it says once, few, many or a class for expanded clones.

size: -
J: TRBJ2-1
D: -
V: TRBV29-1
CDR3: CSVEDREGRRYNEQFF
DNA: TGCAGCGTTGAAGATCGTGAGGGCCGAAGGTACAATGAGCAGTTCTTC

size: -
J: TRBJ2-3
D: -
V: TRBV28
CDR3: CASSPLGEVADTQYF
DNA: TGTGCCAGCAGCCCCCTCGGGGAAGTAGCAGATACGCAGTATTTT

size: -
J: TRBJ2-7
D: -
V: TRBV5-1
CDR3: CASSFDSYYEQYF
DNA: TGCGCCAGCAGCTTCGACAGTTACTACGAGCAGTACTTC

size: -
J: TRBJ1-5
D: TRBD1
V: TRBV4-1
CDR3: CASSQAQGQFGQPQHF
DNA: TGCGCCAGCAGCCAAGCGCAGGGACAGTTTGGTCAGCCCCAGCATTTT

size: -
J: TRBJ2-5
D: -
V: TRBV2
CDR3: CASSGEWQGQETQYF
DNA: TGTGCCAGCAGTGGAGAGTGGCAGGGGCAAGAGACCCAGTACTTC

size: once
J: TRBJ2-7
D: -
V: TRBV6-4
CDR3: CASSDSDRIALYEQYF
DNA: TGTGCCAGCAGTGACTCCGACAGAATCGCTTTGTACGAGCAGTACTTC

size: -
J: TRBJ2-1
D: TRBD1
V: TRBV6-5
CDR3: CASSYFRTGQVRFF
DNA: TGTGCCAGCAGTTACTTCAGGACAGGCCAGGTCCGGTTCTTC

size: -
J: TRBJ2-3
D: TRBD2
V: TRBV28
CDR3: CASSTLAGGGDTQYF
DNA: TGTGCCAGCAGTACGCTAGCGGGGGGGGGAGATACGCAGTATTTT

size: -
J: TRBJ1-2
D: -
V: TRBV2
CDR3: CASSDLVGRGYTF
DNA: TGTGCCAGCAGTGACCTAGTGGGTCGGGGCTACACCTTC

size: -
J: TRBJ1-2
D: -
V: TRBV30
CDR3: CAWSVTGRDTF
DNA: TGTGCCTGGAGTGTAACAGGGAGAGACACCTTC

size: few
J: TRBJ1-1
D: -
V: TRBV28
CDR3: CASSSRRGHTEAFF
DNA: TGTGCCAGCAGTTCACGCAGGGGTCACACTGAAGCTTTCTTT

size: -
J: TRBJ1-1
D: -
V: TRBV6-1
CDR3: CASSERGGTEAFF
DNA: TGTGCCAGCAGTGAACGGGGGGGCACTGAAGCTTTCTTT

size: -
J: TRBJ2-5
D: TRBD2
V: TRBV9
CDR3: CASSVDLSRGGFQETQYF
DNA: TGTGCCAGCAGCGTAGACCTCTCCCGCGGGGGGTTCCAAGAGACCCAGTACTTC

size: -
J: TRBJ1-2
D: -
V: TRBV28
CDR3: CASTPPGHYGYTF
DNA: TGTGCCAGCACCCCGCCAGGGCACTATGGCTACACCTTC

size: -
J: TRBJ2-2
D: -
V: TRBV6-1
CDR3: CASSEYPLHINTGELFF
DNA: TGTGCCAGCAGTGAATATCCTTTACATATTAACACCGGGGAGCTGTTTTTT

size: -
J: TRBJ2-3
D: -
V: TRBV5-1
CDR3: CASSREGGVRTDTQYF
DNA: TGCGCCAGCAGCCGAGAAGGGGGTGTCCGCACAGATACGCAGTATTTT

size: -
J: TRBJ2-2
D: -
V: TRBV29-1
CDR3: CSSTIGGNTGELFF
DNA: TGCAGCTCCACCATAGGGGGTAACACCGGGGAGCTGTTTTTT

size: -
J: TRBJ1-4
D: -
V: TRBV30
CDR3: CAWSVGRNGNEKLFF
DNA: TGTGCCTGGAGTGTAGGGAGGAACGGGAATGAAAAACTGTTTTTT

size: -
J: TRBJ2-1
D: TRBD2
V: TRBV5-8
CDR3: CASSRLAGGFYNEQFF
DNA: TGTGCCAGCAGCCGTTTAGCGGGGGGGTTCTACAATGAGCAGTTCTTC

size: -
J: TRBJ1-5
D: TRBD1
V: TRBV9
CDR3: CASSVGQGVNQPQHF
DNA: TGTGCCAGCAGCGTAGGACAGGGGGTTAATCAGCCCCAGCATTTT

size: -
J: TRBJ1-1
D: -
V: TRBV9
CDR3: CASSVVQDSTEAFF
DNA: TGTGCCAGCAGCGTAGTTCAGGACAGCACTGAAGCTTTCTTT

size: -
J: TRBJ1-1
D: TRBD1
V: TRBV9
CDR3: CASSWDRGNREAFF
DNA: TGTGCCAGCAGTTGGGACAGGGGAAACCGAGAAGCTTTCTTT

size: -
J: TRBJ2-7
D: -
V: TRBV7-2
CDR3: CASSLNRGRYEQYF
DNA: TGTGCCAGCAGCTTAAATAGGGGCCGATACGAGCAGTACTTC

size: once
J: TRBJ2-5
D: -
V: TRBV2
CDR3: CASSESARLGGAQYF
DNA: TGTGCCAGCAGTGAATCAGCCAGACTCGGAGGGGCCCAGTACTTC

size: -
J: TRBJ1-1
D: -
V: TRBV19
CDR3: CASSTPSTYRAEAFF
DNA: TGTGCCAGTAGTACCCCCTCTACCTACAGGGCTGAAGCTTTCTTT

size: -
J: TRBJ1-5
D: -
V: TRBV7-9
CDR3: CASSLAGAHQPQHF
DNA: TGTGCCAGCAGCTTAGCAGGGGCCCATCAGCCCCAGCATTTT

size: many
J: TRBJ1-5
D: -
V: TRBV19
CDR3: CASSRTGGGGDQPQHF
DNA: TGTGCCAGTAGCCGCACGGGGGGGGGCGGGGATCAGCCCCAGCATTTT

size: -
J: TRBJ1-3
D: TRBD1
V: TRBV7-6
CDR3: CASSWDSSGNTIYF
DNA: TGTGCCAGCAGCTGGGACAGCTCTGGAAACACCATATATTTT

size: once
J: TRBJ1-6
D: TRBD1
V: TRBV10-3
CDR3: CAISGQGPNSPLHF
DNA: TGTGCCATCAGCGGACAGGGCCCTAATTCACCCCTCCACTTT

size: -
J: TRBJ1-1
D: -
V: TRBV28
CDR3: CASKLVGTEAFF
DNA: TGTGCCAGCAAACTAGTGGGTACTGAAGCTTTCTTT

size: -
J: TRBJ1-5
D: TRBD1
V: TRBV19
CDR3: CASRPGQAHQPQHF
DNA: TGTGCCAGTAGACCCGGACAGGCTCATCAGCCCCAGCATTTT

size: -
J: TRBJ1-3
D: -
V: TRBV28
CDR3: CASRLSSGNTIYF
DNA: TGTGCCAGCAGGCTAAGCTCTGGAAACACCATATATTTT

size: -
J: TRBJ1-5
D: TRBD1
V: TRBV10-3
CDR3: CAISSQGDGDQPQHF
DNA: TGTGCCATCAGTAGCCAGGGGGACGGAGATCAGCCCCAGCATTTT

size: -
J: TRBJ2-3
D: -
V: TRBV18
CDR3: CASSPTVLTSTDTQYF
DNA: TGTGCCAGCTCACCGACTGTTTTAACTAGCACAGATACGCAGTATTTT

size: few
J: TRBJ1-5
D: -
V: TRBV7-8
CDR3: CASSTEGVRDQPQHF
DNA: TGTGCCAGCAGCACGGAAGGGGTTCGCGATCAGCCCCAGCATTTT

size: -
J: TRBJ2-7
D: -
V: TRBV7-2
CDR3: CASSLAGASSYEQYF
DNA: TGTGCCAGCAGCTTAGCGGGGGCGAGCTCCTACGAGCAGTACTTC

size: -
J: TRBJ1-4
D: -
V: TRBV6-5
CDR3: CASSSTGATNEKLFF
DNA: TGTGCCAGCAGTTCCACGGGAGCAACTAATGAAAAACTGTTTTTT

size: few
J: TRBJ1-1
D: -
V: TRBV21-1
CDR3: CASSKGAGGASNTEAFF
DNA: TGTGCCAGCAGCAAAGGGGCAGGGGGCGCCTCGAACACTGAAGCTTTCTTT